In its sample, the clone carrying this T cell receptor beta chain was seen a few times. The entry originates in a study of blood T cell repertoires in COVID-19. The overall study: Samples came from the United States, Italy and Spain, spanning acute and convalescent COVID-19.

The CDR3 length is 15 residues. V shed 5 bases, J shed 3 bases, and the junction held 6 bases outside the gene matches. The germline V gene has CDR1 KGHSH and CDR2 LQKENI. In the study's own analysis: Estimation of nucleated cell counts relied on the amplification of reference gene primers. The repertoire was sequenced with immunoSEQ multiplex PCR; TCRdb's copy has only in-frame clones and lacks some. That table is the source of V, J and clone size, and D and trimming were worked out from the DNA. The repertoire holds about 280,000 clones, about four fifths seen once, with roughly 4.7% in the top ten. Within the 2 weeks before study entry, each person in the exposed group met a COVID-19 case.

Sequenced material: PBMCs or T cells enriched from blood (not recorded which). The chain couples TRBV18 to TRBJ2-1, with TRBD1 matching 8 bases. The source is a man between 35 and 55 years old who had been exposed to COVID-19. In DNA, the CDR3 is TGTGCCAGCTCATCCCAGGGGGCGTTCTACAATGAGCAGTTCTTC. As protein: CASSSQGAFYNEQFF.